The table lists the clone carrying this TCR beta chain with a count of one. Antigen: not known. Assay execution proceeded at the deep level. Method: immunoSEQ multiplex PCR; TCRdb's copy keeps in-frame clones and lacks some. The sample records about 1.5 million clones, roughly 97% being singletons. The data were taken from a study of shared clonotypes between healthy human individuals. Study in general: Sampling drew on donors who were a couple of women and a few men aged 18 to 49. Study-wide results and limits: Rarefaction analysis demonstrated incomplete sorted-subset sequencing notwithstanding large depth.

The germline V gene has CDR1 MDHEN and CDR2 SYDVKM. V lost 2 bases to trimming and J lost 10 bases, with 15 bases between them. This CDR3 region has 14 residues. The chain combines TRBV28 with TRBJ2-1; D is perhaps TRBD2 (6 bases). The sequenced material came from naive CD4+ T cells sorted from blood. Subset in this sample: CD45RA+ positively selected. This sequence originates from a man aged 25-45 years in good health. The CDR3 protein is CASSLLAHLQEQFF. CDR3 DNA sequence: TGTGCCAGCAGTTTACTAGCGCACCTCCAAGAGCAGTTCTTC.